These 16 T cell receptor beta chains were all obtained from the same sample, sequenced in a study of blood T cells in healthy people across ages. A second roughly 7 to 12 cycle PCR used barcoded and J-beta primers. MiXCR was run by TCRdb on the 5' RACE reads, yielding one entry per CDR3 protein. The sample consists of approximately 960,000 distinct CDR3 sequences, about 27% of them appearing once. The same sample was also used in a study of T cells of mothers and their children.

Material: blood. The receptors originated from a woman between 40 and 55 years old in good health.

The rearrangement joins TRBV20-1 to TRBJ1-1; TRBD1 is a possible D gene (5 bases). Trimming cost V 0 bases and J 10 bases, with 15 bases left between them. Germline V lookup: CDR1 DFQATT, CDR2 SNEGSKA (reference sequence). This CDR3 spans 13 amino acids. CDR3 nucleotide sequence: TGCAGTGCTAGAGATAATTGGGGGGTCGGAGCTTTCTTT. Protein sequence: CSARDNWGVGAFF.

The chain carries TRBV3-1 and TRBJ2-7; D possibly matches TRBD1 or TRBD2 (5 bases each). CDR3 length equals 13 residues. Trimming removed 4 bases at V and 3 bases at J, with 10 bases between. Germline V gene data show CDR1 as LGHDT and CDR2 as YNNKEL (reference sequence). The CDR3 protein is CASSRGTYYEQYF. CDR3 in DNA: TGTGCCAGCAGCCGAGGGACGTACTACGAGCAGTACTTC.

This chain connects TRBV9 to TRBJ2-7; D may be TRBD2 (7 bases). V lost 3 bases to trimming and J lost 0 bases, with 13 bases between them. The CDR3 has 15 amino acids. The germline V gene has CDR1 SGDLS and CDR2 YYNGEE. CDR3 region: CASSGGAGASYEQYF. The DNA of the CDR3 is TGTGCCAGCAGCGGGGGGGCGGGAGCCTCCTACGAGCAGTACTTC.

A note on this clonotype: Just one base apart from a much larger clone, this may be a read error. V usage is TRBV6-5 and J usage is TRBJ2-3; TRBD1 is a possible D gene (6 bases). The V and J ends lost 6 bases and 2 bases respectively, with 15 bases between them. The CDR3 consists of 15 residues. The germline V gene encodes CDR1 MNHEY and CDR2 SVGAGI. CDR3 nucleotides: TGTGCCAGCAGCCGAGAAGGACAGCTCACAGATACGCAGTATTTT. This gives the protein CASSREGQLTDTQYF.

This clonotype has just a few counts. The junction differs from germline at one of its ends, possibly a read error. CDR3 sequence (DNA): TGTGCCGGCAGTTTGCGGCTAGCGGGGCACTACGAGCAGTACTTC. It translates to CAGSLRLAGHYEQYF. The J gene is TRBJ2-7, the V gene TRBV27; TRBD2 matches at 9 bases. CDR1 MNHEY and CDR2 SMNVEV come from the germline V gene (reference sequence). The CDR3 contains 15 residues.

The V and J genes are TRBV6-5 and TRBJ2-7, with D tentatively TRBD1 or TRBD2 (6 bases each). The CDR3 is 16 residues long. V was shortened by 0 bases and J by 6 bases, with 18 bases between the two germline ends. The germline gives CDR1 MNHEY, CDR2 SVGAGI. The CDR3 region is CASSYSLYRGLFEQYF. CDR3 bases: TGTGCCAGCAGTTACTCCTTATACCGGGGGCTCTTCGAGCAGTACTTC.

This clonotype was found a few times. The rearrangement joins TRBV24-1 to TRBJ2-7, with 9 bases aligning to TRBD2. This CDR3 comprises 13 residues. Germline CDR1 reads KGHDR; CDR2 reads SFDVKD. V lost 9 bases, J lost 2 bases, and 4 bases stayed unmatched. The CDR3 DNA reads as TGTGCCACCGGGGTAGCGGGGGCCTACGAGCAGTACTTC. This codes for CATGVAGAYEQYF.

This clonotype was counted only a few times. The V gene is TRBV5-1, the J gene TRBJ2-5, with D possibly called TRBD1 or TRBD2 (5 bases each). From germline, CDR1 is SGHRS and CDR2 YFSETQ. This CDR3 region has 15 residues. V shed 4 bases and J shed 1 base, with 14 bases lying between them. The CDR3 DNA follows: TGCGCCAGCAGCAGTGTGAGGGGTTCCCAAGAGACCCAGTACTTC. It codes for CASSSVRGSQETQYF.

The chain uses TRBV29-1 and TRBJ1-5; 8 bases are shared with TRBD1. CDR3 length equals 19 residues. In germline, CDR1 is SQVTM, CDR2 ANQGSEA. V dropped 5 bases and J dropped 4; count of bases not matched to a gene: 22. The CDR3 DNA reads as TGCAGCGTTTCGTATCATGGGGACAGGCCAAGATGGTCGAATCAGCCCCAGCATTTT. It codes for CSVSYHGDRPRWSNQPQHF.

This clonotype was picked up many times. The rearrangement uses TRBV20-1 and TRBJ2-1; D possibly corresponds to TRBD2 (7 bases). Trimming pared 7 bases from V and 4 bases from J, leaving 14 bases between. The length of the CDR3 is 13 residues. Germline CDR1 DFQATT, CDR2 SNEGSKA (reference sequence). CDR3 DNA sequence: TGCAGTGGGCGGGGGCGGGTGTACAATGAGCAGTTCTTC. Translated: CSGRGRVYNEQFF.

This clonotype was counted only a few times. The V and J genes are TRBV28 and TRBJ1-6; D unclear. The ends were cut back, 2 bases at V and 6 bases at J, with 8 bases in the middle. Germline values: CDR1 MDHEN, CDR2 SYDVKM. The CDR3 has 14 amino acids. CDR3 region: CASSLQHSNSPLHF. Here the CDR3 DNA reads TGTGCCAGCAGTTTACAGCACAGTAATTCACCCCTCCACTTT.

In its sample, this clonotype was seen many times. The CDR3 sequence is CSARRDGYNEQFF. The CDR3 DNA sequence: TGCAGTGCTAGGCGGGACGGTTACAATGAGCAGTTCTTC. The chain employs TRBV20-1 and TRBJ2-1; TRBD2 is a possible D gene (6 bases). The CDR3 extends over 13 amino acids. The germline gives CDR1 DFQATT, CDR2 SNEGSKA (reference sequence). V lost 3 bases and J lost 4, with 10 bases in between.

This clonotype came up many times. The chain has TRBV29-1 and TRBJ2-5; 8 positions match TRBD1. The CDR3 runs 14 residues. The germline V gene encodes CDR1 SQVTM and CDR2 ANQGSEA. V shed 7 bases, J shed 1 base, and the junction held 8 bases outside the gene matches. The CDR3 region is CSGREDRGQETQYF. CDR3 DNA: TGCAGCGGGAGAGAAGACAGGGGCCAAGAGACCCAGTACTTC.

The V gene is TRBV28, the J gene TRBJ2-5; 16 bases are a match to TRBD2. Germline trimming cut 5 bases from V and 1 base from J; bases unmatched to any gene: 4. Germline V CDR1 and CDR2: MDHEN, SYDVKM. The length of the CDR3 is 17 residues. The CDR3 DNA reads TGTGCCAGCAGTCCCGGGACTAGCGGGGGGGGCCAAGAGACCCAGTACTTC. It encodes CASSPGTSGGGQETQYF.

The chain joins TRBV5-8 to TRBJ2-3; 9 bases fit TRBD2. Germline-derived CDR1 and CDR2 are SGHTS and YDEGEE. The V gene end was trimmed by 0 bases and the J gene end by 3 bases; junction bases not matched to a gene: 5. The CDR3 consists of 16 residues. CDR3 residues: CASSLGLAELTDTQYF. CDR3 DNA: TGTGCCAGCAGCTTGGGACTAGCGGAACTAACAGATACGCAGTATTTT.

This clonotype was seen a handful of times. The rearrangement joins TRBV27 to TRBJ2-5; 7 bases line up with TRBD1. CDR1 and CDR2 from the germline V gene are MNHEY and SMNVEV (reference sequence). The CDR3 contains 15 residues. The ends lost 1 base at V and 2 bases at J; junction bases unmatched: 4. In DNA form, the CDR3 reads TGTGCCAGCAGTTTATTGTTCAGGGGGCAAGAGACCCAGTACTTC. It codes for CASSLLFRGQETQYF.